Listed below are T cell receptor beta chains from one sample, sequenced in a study of blood T cell repertoires in COVID-19. Sequenced by immunoSEQ multiplex PCR; TCRdb stores in-frame clones only, minus some. The sample consists of about 230,000 clones, 80% to 90% of them appearing once. Specimen: peripheral blood. The receptor set was obtained from a man aged 40-49 years with acute or convalescent COVID-19. Each CDR3 is given with its conserved first and last residue. A D gene is named only where the DNA matches it firmly. Only some rows state a clone size, as once, few, many or a class for expanded clones.

d_call: TRBD1; clone_size: NA; j_call: TRBJ2-1; v_call: TRBV4-2; cdr3_nt: TGTGCCAGCACCTCACAAACCGGGACAGGGAGCTACAATGAGCAGTTCTTC; cdr3_aa: CASTSQTGTGSYNEQFF
d_call: TRBD2; clone_size: once; j_call: TRBJ2-1; v_call: TRBV5-1; cdr3_nt: TGCGCCAGCAGCTTGGAGGGGACTAGCGGGGTCAATGAGCAGTTCTTC; cdr3_aa: CASSLEGTSGVNEQFF
d_call: NA; clone_size: NA; j_call: TRBJ2-5; v_call: TRBV10-1; cdr3_nt: TGCGCCAGCAGTGACGACCAAGAGACCCAGTACTTC; cdr3_aa: CASSDDQETQYF
d_call: TRBD1; clone_size: NA; j_call: TRBJ1-4; v_call: TRBV5-1; cdr3_nt: TGCGCCAGCACCTTGGGAGGGGGCAGGCGTAATGAAAAACTGTTTTTT; cdr3_aa: CASTLGGGRRNEKLFF
d_call: NA; clone_size: NA; j_call: TRBJ1-6; v_call: TRBV6-2/TRBV6-3; cdr3_nt: TGTGCCAGCAGTCAGAATTCACCCCTCCACTTT; cdr3_aa: CASSQNSPLHF
d_call: TRBD2; clone_size: NA; j_call: TRBJ2-5; v_call: TRBV5-1; cdr3_nt: TGCGCCAGCTGCTTGGGCCGAGTGGGCGGGGGAGAGACCCAGTACTTC; cdr3_aa: CASCLGRVGGGETQYF
d_call: NA; clone_size: NA; j_call: TRBJ2-1; v_call: TRBV5-6; cdr3_nt: TGTGCCAGCAGCTTCCCGACAGACGGCCCTCTTAAGAATGAGCAGTTCTTC; cdr3_aa: CASSFPTDGPLKNEQFF
d_call: NA; clone_size: many; j_call: TRBJ1-1; v_call: TRBV27; cdr3_nt: TGTGCCAGCAGTCTGACAGACTTGAACACTGAAGCTTTCTTT; cdr3_aa: CASSLTDLNTEAFF
d_call: NA; clone_size: few; j_call: TRBJ1-3; v_call: TRBV5-1; cdr3_nt: TGCGCCAGCAGCCTGGGTGGGGGGTACGCTGGAAACACCATATATTTT; cdr3_aa: CASSLGGGYAGNTIYF
d_call: TRBD1; clone_size: NA; j_call: TRBJ2-1; v_call: TRBV3-1/TRBV3-2; cdr3_nt: TGTGCCAGCAGCCTAACAGGGACAGCGTTGTTTGAGCAGTTCTTC; cdr3_aa: CASSLTGTALFEQFF
d_call: TRBD1; clone_size: NA; j_call: TRBJ1-5; v_call: TRBV20-1; cdr3_nt: TGCAGTGCTAGTGACGACAGGGGGCAAGGGCCCCAGCATTTT; cdr3_aa: CSASDDRGQGPQHF
d_call: NA; clone_size: NA; j_call: TRBJ2-1; v_call: TRBV12-3/TRBV12-4; cdr3_nt: TGTGCCAGCAGTCACAGGCCCGACGGGCAGTTCTTC; cdr3_aa: CASSHRPDGQFF
d_call: NA; clone_size: NA; j_call: TRBJ1-2; v_call: TRBV6-1; cdr3_nt: TGTGCCAGCAGTGAAGCAGGGGGCTATGGCTACACCTTC; cdr3_aa: CASSEAGGYGYTF
d_call: NA; clone_size: NA; j_call: TRBJ1-2; v_call: TRBV2; cdr3_nt: TGTGCCAGCAGTCAGATTTATGGCTACACCTTC; cdr3_aa: CASSQIYGYTF
d_call: NA; clone_size: once; j_call: TRBJ1-4; v_call: TRBV27; cdr3_nt: TGTGCCCGCTGGGTGGGGGGTGAAAAACTGTTTTTT; cdr3_aa: CARWVGGEKLFF
d_call: TRBD1; clone_size: NA; j_call: TRBJ1-2; v_call: TRBV10-3; cdr3_nt: TGTGCCATCAGTATTGGACAGGGCGCCAGAGAGACCAACTATGGCTACACCTTC; cdr3_aa: CAISIGQGARETNYGYTF
d_call: TRBD2; clone_size: NA; j_call: TRBJ2-7; v_call: TRBV9; cdr3_nt: TGTGCCAGCAGCGTAGCGGCCGGGACTATTTACGAGCAGTACTTC; cdr3_aa: CASSVAAGTIYEQYF
d_call: TRBD1; clone_size: NA; j_call: TRBJ1-2; v_call: TRBV29-1; cdr3_nt: TGCAGCGTTGAGACAGGGGACAACTATGGCTACACCTTC; cdr3_aa: CSVETGDNYGYTF
d_call: TRBD1; clone_size: NA; j_call: TRBJ1-1; v_call: TRBV10-1; cdr3_nt: TGCGCCAGCAGGATTTGGACAGGAAAAGAGGCTGAAGCTTTCTTT; cdr3_aa: CASRIWTGKEAEAFF
d_call: TRBD1; clone_size: NA; j_call: TRBJ1-1; v_call: TRBV19; cdr3_nt: TGTGCCAGTAGGGCTAATCAGGACAGGACGACTGAAGCTTTCTTT; cdr3_aa: CASRANQDRTTEAFF
d_call: TRBD1; clone_size: NA; j_call: TRBJ1-2; v_call: TRBV19; cdr3_nt: TGTGCCAGTAGTTTCGACAGGGACTATGGCTACACCTTC; cdr3_aa: CASSFDRDYGYTF
d_call: NA; clone_size: once; j_call: TRBJ2-3; v_call: TRBV21-1; cdr3_nt: TGTGCCAGCAGCAACGGCCCACCCGGGAATTTT; cdr3_aa: CASSNGPPGNF
d_call: TRBD1; clone_size: NA; j_call: TRBJ1-4; v_call: TRBV5-1; cdr3_nt: TGCGCCAGCAGCCCCGGGACAGGGGGTGAAAAACTGTTTTTT; cdr3_aa: CASSPGTGGEKLFF
d_call: NA; clone_size: few; j_call: TRBJ1-5; v_call: TRBV5-8; cdr3_nt: TGTGCCAGCAGCACAGGGCTCAATCAGCCCCAGCATTTT; cdr3_aa: CASSTGLNQPQHF
d_call: NA; clone_size: NA; j_call: TRBJ2-3; v_call: TRBV9; cdr3_nt: TGTGCCAGCAGCCTGACTAGTGCAGATACGCAGTATTTT; cdr3_aa: CASSLTSADTQYF
d_call: NA; clone_size: NA; j_call: TRBJ2-1; v_call: TRBV5-1; cdr3_nt: TGCGCCAGCAGCTCCCCAGGGGGGAGAAATGAGCAGTTCTTC; cdr3_aa: CASSSPGGRNEQFF
d_call: TRBD1; clone_size: few; j_call: TRBJ1-5; v_call: TRBV7-8; cdr3_nt: TGTGCCAGCAGCAGAGGACAGGGGGTTAGCAATCAGCCCCAGCATTTT; cdr3_aa: CASSRGQGVSNQPQHF
d_call: NA; clone_size: NA; j_call: TRBJ2-1; v_call: TRBV6-5; cdr3_nt: TGTGCCAGCAAAGGGCGGGCCGACAATGAGCAGTTCTTC; cdr3_aa: CASKGRADNEQFF
d_call: NA; clone_size: NA; j_call: TRBJ1-2; v_call: TRBV30; cdr3_nt: TGTGCCTGGAGGAGGAGCCAGGGGAGCAGTGGCTACACCTTC; cdr3_aa: CAWRRSQGSSGYTF
d_call: TRBD1; clone_size: NA; j_call: TRBJ2-1; v_call: TRBV5-1; cdr3_nt: TGCGCCAGCAGCACAGGGACAGGTTCCTTCAGCTCCTACAATGAGCAGTTCTTC; cdr3_aa: CASSTGTGSFSSYNEQFF
d_call: TRBD2; clone_size: NA; j_call: TRBJ2-5; v_call: TRBV28; cdr3_nt: TGTGCCAGCAGTCCTGTGAGCGGGGGGGCTGAGACCCAGTACTTC; cdr3_aa: CASSPVSGGAETQYF
d_call: NA; clone_size: once; j_call: TRBJ1-1; v_call: TRBV27; cdr3_nt: TGTGCCAGCCACTTTGAGAAGGCGGGCACTGAAGCTTTCTTT; cdr3_aa: CASHFEKAGTEAFF
d_call: NA; clone_size: few; j_call: TRBJ1-4; v_call: TRBV4-2; cdr3_nt: TGTGCCAGCAGCCAACCATCGGAGGGAGGAGGTAATGAAAAACTGTTTTTT; cdr3_aa: CASSQPSEGGGNEKLFF
d_call: NA; clone_size: NA; j_call: TRBJ1-1; v_call: TRBV9; cdr3_nt: TGTGCCAGCAGCCCTATTAGGGGGGGAACTGAAGCTTTCTTT; cdr3_aa: CASSPIRGGTEAFF
d_call: TRBD1; clone_size: NA; j_call: TRBJ1-4; v_call: TRBV28; cdr3_nt: TGTGCCAGCAGTTCCCCAGGGGGGACTAATGAAAAACTGTTTTTT; cdr3_aa: CASSSPGGTNEKLFF
d_call: TRBD1; clone_size: NA; j_call: TRBJ1-1; v_call: TRBV25-1; cdr3_nt: TGTGCCAGCACGAAACAGGGGGCACTGGGTACTGAAGCTTTCTTT; cdr3_aa: CASTKQGALGTEAFF
d_call: TRBD2; clone_size: NA; j_call: TRBJ2-3; v_call: TRBV24-1; cdr3_nt: TGTGCCATTGAGAGCGGGGGGTCCTCCACAGATACGCAGTATTTT; cdr3_aa: CAIESGGSSTDTQYF
d_call: NA; clone_size: once; j_call: TRBJ1-4; v_call: TRBV18; cdr3_nt: TGTGCCAGCTCACCCCAGGTGACAACTAATGAAAAACTGTTTTTT; cdr3_aa: CASSPQVTTNEKLFF
d_call: TRBD1; clone_size: NA; j_call: TRBJ1-1; v_call: TRBV12-3/TRBV12-4; cdr3_nt: TGTGCCAGCAATACCAGGGGGGTCGCTGAAGCTTTCTTT; cdr3_aa: CASNTRGVAEAFF
d_call: NA; clone_size: NA; j_call: TRBJ1-1; v_call: TRBV7-8; cdr3_nt: TGTGCCAGCAGCCCTTTCACTGAAGCTTTCTTT; cdr3_aa: CASSPFTEAFF
d_call: NA; clone_size: NA; j_call: TRBJ1-6; v_call: TRBV30; cdr3_nt: TGTGCCTGGAGTGTATACGGGAGCTCCTATAATTCACCCCTCCACTTT; cdr3_aa: CAWSVYGSSYNSPLHF
d_call: NA; clone_size: once; j_call: TRBJ1-5; v_call: TRBV2; cdr3_nt: TGTGCCAGCATGGGGGGTTTGACTCAGCCCCAGCATTTT; cdr3_aa: CASMGGLTQPQHF
d_call: NA; clone_size: NA; j_call: TRBJ1-6; v_call: TRBV6-6; cdr3_nt: TGTGCCAGCAGCCCATCACAGAATTCACCCCTCCACTTT; cdr3_aa: CASSPSQNSPLHF
d_call: TRBD2; clone_size: NA; j_call: TRBJ2-3; v_call: TRBV9; cdr3_nt: TGTGCCAGCAGCGTAGACCCGGGGGGGCCCCTAGATACGCAGTATTTT; cdr3_aa: CASSVDPGGPLDTQYF
d_call: TRBD1; clone_size: NA; j_call: TRBJ1-2; v_call: TRBV7-2; cdr3_nt: TGTGCCAGCAGCTTAGCGCCAGGGGGGCTCTATGGCTACACCTTC; cdr3_aa: CASSLAPGGLYGYTF
d_call: NA; clone_size: NA; j_call: TRBJ1-1; v_call: TRBV7-9; cdr3_nt: TGTGCCAGCAGCCCCAGTGGGCGAACTGAAGCTTTCTTT; cdr3_aa: CASSPSGRTEAFF
d_call: NA; clone_size: NA; j_call: TRBJ1-6; v_call: TRBV6-5; cdr3_nt: TGTGCCAGCAGCACCGGGAGTAATTCACCCCTCCACTTT; cdr3_aa: CASSTGSNSPLHF
d_call: NA; clone_size: NA; j_call: TRBJ1-1; v_call: TRBV28; cdr3_nt: TGTGCCAGCAGTTTTGACCCTCCGGGAACTGAAGCTTTCTTT; cdr3_aa: CASSFDPPGTEAFF
d_call: TRBD2; clone_size: NA; j_call: TRBJ2-3; v_call: TRBV5-8; cdr3_nt: TGTGCCAGCAGCTTGGCACGGGGGGGCACAGATACGCAGTATTTT; cdr3_aa: CASSLARGGTDTQYF
d_call: NA; clone_size: NA; j_call: TRBJ2-6; v_call: TRBV19; cdr3_nt: TGTGCCAGTAGGCCGGGTTTCTCTGGGGCCAACGTCCTGACTTTC; cdr3_aa: CASRPGFSGANVLTF
d_call: NA; clone_size: once; j_call: TRBJ1-1; v_call: TRBV7-9; cdr3_nt: TGTGCCAGCAGCTTAGTATGGCGGGAAAGAACTGAAGCTTTCTTT; cdr3_aa: CASSLVWRERTEAFF
d_call: NA; clone_size: once; j_call: TRBJ2-5; v_call: TRBV5-6; cdr3_nt: TGTGCCAGCAGCTTGTTCCGGGGAGGAGGTGACGAGACCCAGTACTTC; cdr3_aa: CASSLFRGGGDETQYF
d_call: NA; clone_size: NA; j_call: TRBJ2-5; v_call: TRBV7-8; cdr3_nt: TGTGCCAGCAGCTTTTCGGGGGGCGAGGGGGAGACCCAGTACTTC; cdr3_aa: CASSFSGGEGETQYF